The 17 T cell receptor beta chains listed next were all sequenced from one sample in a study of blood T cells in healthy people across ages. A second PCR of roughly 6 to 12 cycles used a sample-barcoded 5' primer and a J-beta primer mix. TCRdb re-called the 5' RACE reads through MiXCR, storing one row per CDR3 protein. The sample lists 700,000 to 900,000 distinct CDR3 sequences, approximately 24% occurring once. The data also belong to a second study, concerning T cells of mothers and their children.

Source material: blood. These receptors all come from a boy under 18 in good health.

The CDR3 is CASRIGTGRNSPLHF. For the CDR3, the DNA is TGTGCCAGCAGGATCGGGACAGGAAGGAATTCACCCCTCCACTTT. The chain links TRBV6-5 to TRBJ1-6; 8 nucleotides line up with TRBD1. The CDR3 is 15 amino acids. V was clipped by 6 bases and J by 7 bases; unmatched bases: 8. The germline gives CDR1 MNHEY, CDR2 SVGAGI.

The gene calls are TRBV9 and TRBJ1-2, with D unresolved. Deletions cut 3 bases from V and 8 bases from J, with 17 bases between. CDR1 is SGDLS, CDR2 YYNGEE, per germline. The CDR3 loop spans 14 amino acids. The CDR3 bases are TGTGCCAGCAGCGGACTGACAAGGTCCGAAGGCTACACCTTC. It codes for CASSGLTRSEGYTF.

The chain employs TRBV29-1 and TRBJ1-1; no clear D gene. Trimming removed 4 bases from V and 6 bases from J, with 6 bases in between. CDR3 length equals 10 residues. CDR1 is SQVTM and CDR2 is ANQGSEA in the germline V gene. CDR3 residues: CSVGTPEAFF. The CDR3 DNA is TGCAGCGTTGGGACCCCTGAAGCTTTCTTT. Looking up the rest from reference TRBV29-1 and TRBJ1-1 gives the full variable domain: SAVISQKPSRDICQRGTSLTIQCQVDSQVTMMFWYRQQPGQSLTLIATANQGSEATYESGFVIDKFPISRPNLTFSTLTVSNMSPEDSSIYLCSVGTPEAFFGQGTRLTVV.

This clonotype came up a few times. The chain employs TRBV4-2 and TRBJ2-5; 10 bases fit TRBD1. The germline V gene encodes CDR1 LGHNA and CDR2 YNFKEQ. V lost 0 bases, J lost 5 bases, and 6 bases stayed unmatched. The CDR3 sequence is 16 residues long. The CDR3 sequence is CASSQEGQGHGETQYF. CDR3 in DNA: TGTGCCAGCAGCCAAGAGGGACAGGGGCATGGGGAGACCCAGTACTTC.

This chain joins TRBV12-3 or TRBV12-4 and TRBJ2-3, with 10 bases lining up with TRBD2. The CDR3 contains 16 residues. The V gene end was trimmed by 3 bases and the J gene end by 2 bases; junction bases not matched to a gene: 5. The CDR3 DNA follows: TGTGCCAGCAGTTTGAATCTAGCGGGGGCCACAGATACGCAGTATTTT. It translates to CASSLNLAGATDTQYF.

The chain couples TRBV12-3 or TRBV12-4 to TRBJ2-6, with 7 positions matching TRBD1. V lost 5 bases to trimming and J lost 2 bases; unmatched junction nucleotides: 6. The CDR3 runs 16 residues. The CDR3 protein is CASSQTGSAGANVLTF. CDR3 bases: TGTGCCAGCAGTCAGACAGGGTCGGCTGGGGCCAACGTCCTGACTTTC.

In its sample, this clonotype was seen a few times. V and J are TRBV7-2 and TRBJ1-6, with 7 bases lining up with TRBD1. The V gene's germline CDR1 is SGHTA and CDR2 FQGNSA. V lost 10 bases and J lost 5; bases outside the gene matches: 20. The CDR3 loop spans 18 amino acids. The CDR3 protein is CATRMTETGSFNNSPLHF. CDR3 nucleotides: TGTGCCACCCGTATGACGGAGACAGGGAGTTTCAATAATTCACCCCTCCACTTT.

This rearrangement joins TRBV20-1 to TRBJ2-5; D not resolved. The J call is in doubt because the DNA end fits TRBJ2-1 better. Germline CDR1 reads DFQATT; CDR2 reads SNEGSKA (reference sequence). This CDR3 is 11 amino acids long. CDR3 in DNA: TGCAGTGCTAGACCAGACCATGAGCAGTTCTTC. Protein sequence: CSARPDHEQFF.

Here the CDR3 DNA reads TGTGCCAGCACTGATAGGGGAAGAGACGAAAAACTGTTTTTT. It specifies CASTDRGRDEKLFF. V usage is TRBV12-3 or TRBV12-4 and J usage is TRBJ1-4, with D possibly being TRBD1 (5 bases). V was cut by 7 bases and J by 8 bases, with 17 bases left in between. This CDR3 has 14 residues.

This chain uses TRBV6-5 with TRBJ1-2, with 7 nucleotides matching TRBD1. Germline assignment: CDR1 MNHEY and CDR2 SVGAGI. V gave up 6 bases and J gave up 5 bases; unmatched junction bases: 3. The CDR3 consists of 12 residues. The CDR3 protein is CASRQQGYGYTF. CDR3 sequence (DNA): TGTGCCAGCAGGCAACAGGGGTATGGCTACACCTTC.

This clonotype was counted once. CDR3 amino acids: CASSPRVFALGEKLFF. The CDR3 DNA is TGTGCCAGCAGTCCAAGGGTATTCGCCCTTGGAGAAAAACTGTTTTTT. J is TRBJ1-4 and V is TRBV6-1; D is unresolved. Trimming removed 5 bases at V and 8 bases at J, with 21 bases between. The CDR3 has 16 amino acids. Per the germline V gene, CDR1 is MNHNS and CDR2 is SASEGT.

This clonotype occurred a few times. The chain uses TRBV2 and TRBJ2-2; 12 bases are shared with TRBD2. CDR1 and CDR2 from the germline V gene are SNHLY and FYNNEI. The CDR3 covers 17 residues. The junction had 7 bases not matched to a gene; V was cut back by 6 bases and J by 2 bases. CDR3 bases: TGTGCCAGCAGCCCCCCTAGCGGGGGGGCAAACACCGGGGAGCTGTTTTTT. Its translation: CASSPPSGGANTGELFF.

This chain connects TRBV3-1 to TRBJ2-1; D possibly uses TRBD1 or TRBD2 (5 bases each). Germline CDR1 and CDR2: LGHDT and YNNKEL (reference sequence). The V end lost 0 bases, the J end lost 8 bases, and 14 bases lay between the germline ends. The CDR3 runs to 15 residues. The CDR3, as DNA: TGTGCCAGCAGCCAAGAGGGGGAAGAGAAGGATGAGCAGTTCTTC. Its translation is CASSQEGEEKDEQFF.

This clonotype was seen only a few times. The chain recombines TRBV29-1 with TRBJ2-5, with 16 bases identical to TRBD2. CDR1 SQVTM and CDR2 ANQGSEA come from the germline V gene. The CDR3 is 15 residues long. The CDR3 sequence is CTSGTSGGAQETQYF. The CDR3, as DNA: TGCACCTCCGGGACTAGCGGGGGGGCTCAAGAGACCCAGTACTTC.

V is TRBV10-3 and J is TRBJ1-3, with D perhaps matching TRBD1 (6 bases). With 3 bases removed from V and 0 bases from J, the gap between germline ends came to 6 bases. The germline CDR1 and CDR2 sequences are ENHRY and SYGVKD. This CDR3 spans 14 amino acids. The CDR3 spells CAISEGGSGNTIYF. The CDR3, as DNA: TGTGCCATCAGTGAAGGGGGCTCTGGAAACACCATATATTTT.

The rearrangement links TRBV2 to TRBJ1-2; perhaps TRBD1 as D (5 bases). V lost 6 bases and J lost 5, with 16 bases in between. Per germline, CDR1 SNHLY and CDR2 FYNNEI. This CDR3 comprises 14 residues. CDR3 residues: CASSETTAPYGYTF. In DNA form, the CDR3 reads TGTGCCAGCAGCGAGACGACAGCTCCTTATGGCTACACCTTC.

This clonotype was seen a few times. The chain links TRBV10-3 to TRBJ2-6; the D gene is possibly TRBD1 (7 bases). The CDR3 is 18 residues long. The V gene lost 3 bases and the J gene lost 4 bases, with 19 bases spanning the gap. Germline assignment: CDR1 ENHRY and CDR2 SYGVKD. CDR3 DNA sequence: TGTGCCATCAGTGATCCGGACAGGACTATTTCGGGGGCCAACGTCCTGACTTTC. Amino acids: CAISDPDRTISGANVLTF.